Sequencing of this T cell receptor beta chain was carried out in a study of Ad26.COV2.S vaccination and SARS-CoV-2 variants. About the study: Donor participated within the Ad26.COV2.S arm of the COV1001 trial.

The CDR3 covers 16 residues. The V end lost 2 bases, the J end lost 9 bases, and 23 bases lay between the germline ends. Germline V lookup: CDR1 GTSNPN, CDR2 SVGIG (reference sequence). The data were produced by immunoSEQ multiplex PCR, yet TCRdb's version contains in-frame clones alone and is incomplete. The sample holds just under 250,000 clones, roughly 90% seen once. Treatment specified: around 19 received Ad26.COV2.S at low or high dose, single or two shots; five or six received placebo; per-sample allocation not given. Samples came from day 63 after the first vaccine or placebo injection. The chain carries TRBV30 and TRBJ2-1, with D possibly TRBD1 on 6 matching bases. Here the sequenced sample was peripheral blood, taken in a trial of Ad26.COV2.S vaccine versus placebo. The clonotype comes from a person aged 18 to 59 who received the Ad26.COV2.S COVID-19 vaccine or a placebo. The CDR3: CAWSFPIDNKGGEQFF. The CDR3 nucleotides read TGTGCCTGGAGTTTCCCTATTGATAATAAAGGGGGTGAGCAGTTCTTC.